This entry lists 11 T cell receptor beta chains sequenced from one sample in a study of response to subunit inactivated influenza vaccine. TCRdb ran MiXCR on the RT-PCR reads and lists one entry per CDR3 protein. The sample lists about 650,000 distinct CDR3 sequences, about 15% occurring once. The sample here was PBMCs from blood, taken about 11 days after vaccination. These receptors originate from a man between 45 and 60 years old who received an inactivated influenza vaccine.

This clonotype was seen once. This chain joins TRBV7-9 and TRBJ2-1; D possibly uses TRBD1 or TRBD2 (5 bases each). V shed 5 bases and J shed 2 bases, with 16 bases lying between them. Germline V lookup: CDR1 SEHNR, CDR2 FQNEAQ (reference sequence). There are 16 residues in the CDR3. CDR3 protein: CASSPSGRDAYNEQFF. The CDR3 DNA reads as TGTGCCAGCAGCCCGAGCGGCAGGGACGCCTACAATGAGCAGTTCTTC. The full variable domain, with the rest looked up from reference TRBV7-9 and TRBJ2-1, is DTGVSQNPRHKITKRGQNVTFRCDPISEHNRLYWYRQTLGQGPEFLTYFQNEAQLEKSRLLSDRFSAERPKGSFSTLEIQRTEQGDSAMYLCASSPSGRDAYNEQFFGPGTRLTVL.

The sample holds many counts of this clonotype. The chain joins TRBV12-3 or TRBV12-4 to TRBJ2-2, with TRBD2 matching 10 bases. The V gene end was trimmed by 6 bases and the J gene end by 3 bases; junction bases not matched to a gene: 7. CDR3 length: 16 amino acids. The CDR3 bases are TGTGCCAGCAGCACTAAGCGGGAGGGGGACACCGGGGAGCTGTTTTTT. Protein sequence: CASSTKREGDTGELFF.

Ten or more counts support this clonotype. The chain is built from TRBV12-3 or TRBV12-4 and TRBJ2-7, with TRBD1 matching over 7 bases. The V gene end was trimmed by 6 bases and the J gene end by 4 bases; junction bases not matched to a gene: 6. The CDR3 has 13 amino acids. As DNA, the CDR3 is TGTGCCAGCAGCCAAGGGGGCCCGTACGAGCAGTACTTC. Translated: CASSQGGPYEQYF.

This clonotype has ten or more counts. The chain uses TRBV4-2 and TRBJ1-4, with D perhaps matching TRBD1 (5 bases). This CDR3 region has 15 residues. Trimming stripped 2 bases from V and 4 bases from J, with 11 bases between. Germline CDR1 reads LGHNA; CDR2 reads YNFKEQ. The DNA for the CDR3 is TGTGCCAGCAGCCAACCCGGACACCTTAATGAAAAACTGTTTTTT. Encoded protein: CASSQPGHLNEKLFF.

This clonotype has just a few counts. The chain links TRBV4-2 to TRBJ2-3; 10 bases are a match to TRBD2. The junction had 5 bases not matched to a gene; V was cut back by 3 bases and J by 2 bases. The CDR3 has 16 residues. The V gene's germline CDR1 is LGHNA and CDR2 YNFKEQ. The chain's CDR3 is CASSHSSGRNTDTQYF. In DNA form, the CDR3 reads TGTGCCAGCAGCCACTCTAGCGGGAGAAACACAGATACGCAGTATTTT.

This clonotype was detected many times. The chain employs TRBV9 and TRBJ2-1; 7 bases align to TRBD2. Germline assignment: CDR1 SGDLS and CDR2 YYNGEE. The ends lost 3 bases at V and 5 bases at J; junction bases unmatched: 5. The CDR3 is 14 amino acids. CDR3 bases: TGTGCCAGCAGCGCAGGTGGGGGGGACAATGAGCAGTTCTTC. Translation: CASSAGGGDNEQFF.

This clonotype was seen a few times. The CDR3 bases are TGTGCCAGCAGCGCCCTGGACAGAGGCTATGGCTACACCTTC. This sequence encodes CASSALDRGYGYTF. The chain couples TRBV7-8 to TRBJ1-2, with D perhaps TRBD1 (6 bases). The CDR3 covers 14 residues. Germline loops: CDR1 SGHVS, CDR2 FQNEAQ. The ends were cut back, 5 bases at V and 4 bases at J, with 14 bases in the middle.

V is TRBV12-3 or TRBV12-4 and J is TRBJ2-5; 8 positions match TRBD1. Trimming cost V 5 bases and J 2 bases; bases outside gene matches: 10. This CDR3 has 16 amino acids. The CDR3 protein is CASSPLIGTGQETQYF. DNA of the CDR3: TGTGCCAGCAGTCCGTTAATCGGGACAGGACAAGAGACCCAGTACTTC.

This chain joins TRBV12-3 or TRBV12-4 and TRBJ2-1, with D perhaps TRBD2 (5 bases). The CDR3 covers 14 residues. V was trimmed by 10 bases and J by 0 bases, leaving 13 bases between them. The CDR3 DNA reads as TGTGCCACCAGACGGGGTAGCTCCTACAATGAGCAGTTCTTC. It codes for CATRRGSSYNEQFF.

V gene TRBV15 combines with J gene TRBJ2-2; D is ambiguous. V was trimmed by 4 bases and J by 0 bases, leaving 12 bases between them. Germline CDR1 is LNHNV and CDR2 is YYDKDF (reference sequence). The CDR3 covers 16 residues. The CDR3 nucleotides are TGTGCCACCAGCAAAAGGATGTCCTCGAACACCGGGGAGCTGTTTTTT. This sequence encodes CATSKRMSSNTGELFF.

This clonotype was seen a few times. The CDR3 here is CASSLGTGVDSYEQYF. In DNA form, the CDR3 reads TGTGCCAGCAGCTTAGGGACAGGGGTGGATAGCTACGAGCAGTACTTC. This chain uses TRBV7-2 with TRBJ2-7; 9 nucleotides line up with TRBD1. This CDR3 is built from 16 residues. V lost 1 base to trimming and J lost 3 bases; unmatched junction nucleotides: 7. CDR1 SGHTA and CDR2 FQGNSA come from the germline V gene.